A selection of T cell receptor beta chains follows, all from one sample in a study of blood T cell repertoires in COVID-19. Measured with immunoSEQ multiplex PCR; TCRdb has only the in-frame clones, and not every one. The sample contains about 110,000 clones, around 85% of which appear only once. Sequenced: peripheral blood. The receptors shown here come from a man aged 70 or older with active or convalescent COVID-19. The CDR3 runs from the conserved cysteine through the conserved F or W. Each record gives: J gene, V gene, D gene, clone size, CDR3 protein, CDR3 DNA. A D gene is named only where the DNA matches it firmly. Only part of the rows carry a size: once, few, many, or a class if the clone is expanded.

TRBJ2-3 | TRBV5-1 | TRBD1 | . | CASSFNRGRTDTQYF | TGCGCCAGCAGCTTCAACAGGGGGCGGACAGATACGCAGTATTTT
TRBJ2-5 | TRBV19 | . | . | CATVPGIRRETQYF | TGTGCCACCGTACCGGGTATTCGGAGGGAGACCCAGTACTTC
TRBJ1-6 | TRBV3-1/TRBV3-2 | TRBD1 | . | CASSQWYRGDNSPLHF | TGTGCCAGCAGCCAATGGTACAGGGGAGATAATTCACCCCTCCACTTT
TRBJ2-7 | TRBV4-1 | . | . | CASSQDFGGQVVYEQYF | TGCGCCAGCAGCCAAGATTTCGGGGGGCAGGTAGTATACGAGCAGTACTTC
TRBJ2-7 | TRBV6-6 | . | once | CASSIDYASEQYF | TGTGCCAGCAGCATAGACTACGCTAGCGAGCAGTACTTC
TRBJ1-4 | TRBV2 | . | . | CASSEELRGYEKLFF | TGTGCCAGCAGTGAAGAGCTTCGGGGATATGAAAAACTGTTTTTT
TRBJ2-1 | TRBV27 | TRBD2 | . | CASSLAGTSGRGEQFF | TGTGCCAGCAGTTTAGCCGGGACTAGCGGGAGGGGTGAGCAGTTCTTC
TRBJ2-7 | TRBV6-5 | TRBD1 | . | CASSPAGGIYEQYF | TGTGCCAGCAGTCCGGCAGGGGGAATTTACGAGCAGTACTTC
TRBJ2-2 | TRBV24-1 | . | . | CATSAPHAGRTGELFF | TGTGCCACCAGTGCCCCCCACGCTGGGAGAACCGGGGAGCTGTTTTTT
TRBJ2-7 | TRBV28 | TRBD1 | . | CASSFRDRGGEQYF | TGTGCCAGCAGCTTCCGGGACAGGGGTGGCGAGCAGTACTTC
TRBJ2-5 | TRBV2 | TRBD2 | . | CASSGTSGGETQYF | TGTGCCAGCAGTGGGACTAGCGGTGGTGAGACCCAGTACTTC
TRBJ1-4 | TRBV6-5 | TRBD1 | few | CASSTGTGRNEKLFF | TGTGCCAGCAGCACCGGGACAGGAAGAAATGAAAAACTGTTTTTT
TRBJ2-1 | TRBV11-3 | . | . | CASSLDQVAGNEQFF | TGTGCCAGCAGCTTAGATCAAGTTGCGGGGAATGAGCAGTTCTTC